A selection of T cell receptor beta chains follows, all from one sample in a study of T cell changes during pregnancy in multiple sclerosis. The repertoire was sequenced with immunoSEQ multiplex PCR; TCRdb's copy has only in-frame clones and lacks some. The sample carries about 60,000 clones, roughly 92% recorded once. Sequenced material: peripheral blood, taken in the first trimester of pregnancy. These receptors originate from a female donor with multiple sclerosis, enrolled in a pregnancy study. Both conserved end residues are part of each CDR3. The D gene is left open where the match is weak.

d_call j_call v_call cdr3_aa cdr3_nt
. TRBJ1-1 TRBV4-3 CASSQEGAEAFF TGCGCCAGCAGCCAAGAGGGGGCCGAAGCTTTCTTT
TRBD2 TRBJ2-3 TRBV6-1 CASSEVAGGTDTQYF TGTGCCAGCAGTGAAGTTGCGGGGGGGACAGATACGCAGTATTTT
. TRBJ2-7 TRBV30 CAWSRDWYEQYF TGTGCCTGGAGTCGGGACTGGTACGAGCAGTACTTC
. TRBJ1-2 TRBV5-5 CASTTGYGYTF TGTGCCAGCACCACAGGTTATGGCTACACCTTC
. TRBJ1-2 TRBV4-2 CASSQGAIYGHTF TGTGCCAGCAGCCAAGGGGCCATCTATGGCCACACCTTC
TRBD1 TRBJ2-7 TRBV7-2 CASSRRTGDYEQYF TGTGCCAGCAGCCGTCGGACAGGGGACTACGAGCAGTACTTC
TRBD1 TRBJ1-1 TRBV4-3 CASSQVDRVGYEAFF TGCGCCAGCAGCCAGGTCGACAGGGTGGGGTATGAAGCTTTCTTT
. TRBJ2-3 TRBV7-3 CASSPGVSTDTQYF TGTGCCAGCAGCCCAGGCGTTAGCACAGATACGCAGTATTTT
. TRBJ2-7 TRBV6-1 CASSGGGLAGEQYF TGTGCCAGCAGTGGGGGAGGACTGGCCGGCGAGCAGTACTTC
. TRBJ1-2 TRBV5-1 CASSLGQGGGYTF TGCGCCAGCAGCTTGGGGCAGGGTGGCGGCTACACCTTC
. TRBJ1-1 TRBV20-1 CSASKEGGAFF TGCAGTGCAAGTAAGGAGGGAGGGGCTTTCTTT
. TRBJ1-5 TRBV19 CASSIASGIQPQHF TGTGCCAGTAGTATAGCGTCAGGGATACAGCCCCAGCATTTT
. TRBJ1-2 TRBV29-1 CSVLGGDHGYTF TGCAGCGTTCTTGGCGGTGACCATGGCTACACCTTC
. TRBJ2-2 TRBV12-5 CASGPTENTGELFF TGTGCTAGTGGCCCAACAGAGAACACCGGGGAGCTGTTTTTT
. TRBJ1-1 TRBV30 CAWSLTGRTEAFF TGTGCCTGGAGTCTCACAGGCCGCACTGAAGCTTTCTTT
TRBD1 TRBJ1-5 TRBV4-1 CASSHPDREIQPQHF TGCGCCAGCAGCCACCCAGACAGGGAAATTCAGCCCCAGCATTTT
. TRBJ2-1 TRBV7-8 CASSPGGRSSYNEQFF TGTGCCAGCAGCCCAGGGGGGCGGAGCTCCTACAATGAGCAGTTCTTC
TRBD1 TRBJ1-5 TRBV2 CASSGWTGDQPQHF TGTGCCAGCAGTGGCTGGACAGGGGATCAGCCCCAGCATTTT
. TRBJ2-2 TRBV18 CASSPEPAGELFF TGTGCCAGCTCACCCGAACCGGCCGGGGAGCTGTTTTTT
. TRBJ2-2 TRBV6-6 CASLEDGNTGELFF TGTGCCAGCCTGGAGGACGGGAACACCGGGGAGCTGTTTTTT
. TRBJ1-4 TRBV15 CATSTREGPINEKLFF TGTGCCACCAGCACCCGGGAGGGACCCATTAATGAAAAACTGTTTTTT
. TRBJ1-1 TRBV11-2 CASSLGGPEAFF TGTGCCAGCAGCCTAGGCGGGCCTGAAGCTTTCTTT
TRBD1 TRBJ1-5 TRBV19 CASSVDRGGQPQHF TGTGCCAGTAGTGTGGACAGGGGAGGTCAGCCCCAGCATTTT
TRBD1 TRBJ2-7 TRBV7-9 CASSPPLTGSHEQYF TGTGCCAGCAGCCCACCCCTGACAGGGAGCCACGAGCAGTACTTC
TRBD1 TRBJ1-6 TRBV19 CASSIAGQGLGSPLHF TGTGCCAGTAGTATAGCCGGACAGGGGCTCGGTTCACCCCTCCACTTT
. TRBJ1-6 TRBV7-2 CASRGWAGNSPLHF TGTGCCAGCAGAGGGTGGGCGGGTAATTCACCCCTCCACTTT